The rows below give T cell receptor beta chains drawn from one sample of a study of cytomegalovirus exposure and HLA in healthy donors. TCRdb's table, derived via immunoSEQ multiplex PCR, lists solely in-frame clones and lacks some. This sample has around 130,000 clones, with about three quarters found just once. The sample consisted of PBMCs. Receptor source: a human donor in good health. The CDR3 runs from the conserved cysteine through the conserved F or W. Each record gives: J gene, CDR3 length, V gene, CDR3 protein.

j_gene: TRBJ1-2
len: 14
v_gene: TRBV4-1
CDR3aa: CASRTPGQSHGYTF

j_gene: TRBJ2-5
len: 14
v_gene: TRBV5-1
CDR3aa: CASSYGRGQETQYF

j_gene: TRBJ2-3
len: 17
v_gene: TRBV4-1
CDR3aa: CASSQVGRTGVADTQYF

j_gene: TRBJ1-2
len: 14
v_gene: TRBV5-1
CDR3aa: CASSPGQGGYGYTF

j_gene: TRBJ1-3
len: 16
v_gene: TRBV4-1
CDR3aa: CASSQVLSVGGNTIYF

j_gene: TRBJ2-5
len: 15
v_gene: TRBV5-4
CDR3aa: CASSLFGRAEETQYF

j_gene: TRBJ1-5
len: 13
v_gene: TRBV10-2
CDR3aa: CASMAGQNQPQHF

j_gene: TRBJ2-7
len: 13
v_gene: TRBV19
CDR3aa: CASSTRQNYEQYF

j_gene: TRBJ2-1
len: 14
v_gene: TRBV9
CDR3aa: CASSVGLADNEQFF

j_gene: TRBJ2-1
len: 15
v_gene: TRBV2
CDR3aa: CASRDRTGGRNEQFF

j_gene: TRBJ1-2
len: 16
v_gene: TRBV6-4
CDR3aa: CASSDSAVTARYGYTF

j_gene: TRBJ2-2
len: 16
v_gene: TRBV5-1
CDR3aa: CASSSISWSGTGELFF

j_gene: TRBJ2-7
len: 15
v_gene: TRBV5-6
CDR3aa: CASSRTSGSTNEQYF

j_gene: TRBJ2-7
len: 16
v_gene: TRBV28
CDR3aa: CASSSTRRGPAYEQYF

j_gene: TRBJ2-1
len: 14
v_gene: TRBV5-1
CDR3aa: CASSSPSGLNEQFF

j_gene: TRBJ2-6
len: 17
v_gene: TRBV18
CDR3aa: CASTWGSPSSGANVLTF

j_gene: TRBJ2-4
len: 14
v_gene: TRBV5-1
CDR3aa: CASSPGLAKNIQYF

j_gene: TRBJ2-2
len: 17
v_gene: TRBV7-8
CDR3aa: CASSKLPGTGAYGELFF

j_gene: TRBJ2-3
len: 17
v_gene: TRBV7-2
CDR3aa: CASSPPGLAGGTDTQYF

j_gene: TRBJ2-2
len: 15
v_gene: TRBV14
CDR3aa: CASYSGGQNTGELFF

j_gene: TRBJ1-6
len: 14
v_gene: TRBV7-2
CDR3aa: CASSLGHYNSPLHF

j_gene: TRBJ1-6
len: 15
v_gene: TRBV7-9
CDR3aa: CASSPQTGENSPLHF

j_gene: TRBJ2-7
len: 14
v_gene: TRBV19
CDR3aa: CASTPGQGAYEQYF

j_gene: TRBJ1-4
len: 15
v_gene: TRBV11-2
CDR3aa: CASSVTGTGNEKLFF

j_gene: TRBJ2-7
len: 14
v_gene: TRBV5-6
CDR3aa: CASSPGVLGYEQYF

j_gene: TRBJ1-1
len: 14
v_gene: TRBV5-6
CDR3aa: CASSLRTLNTEAFF

j_gene: TRBJ1-2
len: 16
v_gene: TRBV28
CDR3aa: CASSLAGTRIGYGYTF

j_gene: TRBJ2-1
len: 15
v_gene: TRBV30
CDR3aa: CAWSGGLAGGNEQFF

j_gene: TRBJ1-2
len: 14
v_gene: TRBV7-9
CDR3aa: CASSLESDSYGYTF

j_gene: TRBJ2-3
len: 15
v_gene: TRBV6-1
CDR3aa: CASSLQGARTDTQYF

j_gene: TRBJ2-2
len: 18
v_gene: TRBV11-2
CDR3aa: CASSPRTGGARNTGELFF

j_gene: TRBJ2-2
len: 15
v_gene: TRBV10-2
CDR3aa: CASRTSGGYTGELFF

j_gene: TRBJ2-1
len: 18
v_gene: TRBV19
CDR3aa: CASSIFGTSGRATNEQFF

j_gene: TRBJ2-3
len: 15
v_gene: TRBV7-2
CDR3aa: CASSLEDSRGGTQYF

j_gene: TRBJ1-1
len: 17
v_gene: TRBV7-9
CDR3aa: CASGLEGDTNLNTEAFF

j_gene: TRBJ2-1
len: 17
v_gene: TRBV5-6
CDR3aa: CASSSQLAGVIIYEQFF

j_gene: TRBJ2-2
len: 15
v_gene: TRBV5-1
CDR3aa: CASSGRGTNTGELFF

j_gene: TRBJ2-1
len: 14
v_gene: TRBV7-2
CDR3aa: CASTDGSSYNEQFF

j_gene: TRBJ1-5
len: 13
v_gene: TRBV30
CDR3aa: CAWSGDRRGPQHF

j_gene: TRBJ1-4
len: 15
v_gene: TRBV9
CDR3aa: CASSVGPTGPEKLFF

j_gene: TRBJ1-2
len: 15
v_gene: TRBV2
CDR3aa: CASSDPAGKNYGYTF

j_gene: TRBJ1-1
len: 15
v_gene: TRBV27
CDR3aa: CASSPGTAMNTEAFF

j_gene: TRBJ1-6
len: 15
v_gene: TRBV4-2
CDR3aa: CASSQVRGSNSPLHF

j_gene: TRBJ1-4
len: 16
v_gene: TRBV5-5
CDR3aa: CASSLWRTPQNGKLFF

j_gene: TRBJ1-4
len: 15
v_gene: TRBV2
CDR3aa: CASSEGRGHDEKLFF

j_gene: TRBJ1-1
len: 14
v_gene: TRBV29-1
CDR3aa: CSVGKTGAGTEAFF

j_gene: TRBJ2-1
len: 11
v_gene: TRBV27
CDR3aa: CATSEGREQFF

j_gene: TRBJ2-3
len: 14
v_gene: TRBV6-4
CDR3aa: CASSESSGTDTQYF

j_gene: TRBJ1-2
len: 14
v_gene: TRBV28
CDR3aa: CASSLSRVEYGYTF

j_gene: TRBJ2-1
len: 14
v_gene: TRBV5-1
CDR3aa: CASSFRQAYNEQFF

j_gene: TRBJ2-5
len: 13
v_gene: TRBV5-6
CDR3aa: CASSLGAGQTQYF

j_gene: TRBJ2-1
len: 13
v_gene: TRBV28
CDR3aa: CASRGLSYNEQFF

j_gene: TRBJ2-2
len: 15
v_gene: TRBV10-3
CDR3aa: CAISERGVVAGELFF

j_gene: TRBJ1-1
len: 15
v_gene: TRBV28
CDR3aa: CASTWQGSLGTEAFF

j_gene: TRBJ2-1
len: 14
v_gene: TRBV19
CDR3aa: CATSGLAARGEQFF